This passage covers 20 T cell receptor beta chains from one sample sequenced in a study of cytomegalovirus exposure and HLA in healthy donors. Use of 60 Vbeta and 13 Jbeta primers characterized the PCR. TCRdb's copy holds only in-frame clones and misses some; the assay was immunoSEQ multiplex PCR. The sample holds 100,000 to 120,000 clones, just over 75% seen once. The sequencing sample was made of PBMCs. These receptors all come from a man younger than 45 in good health and CMV-seropositive.

CDR3 nucleotide sequence: TGTGCCAGCAGTTTTTGGGCGCGTGAGGGTCAGCCCCAGCATTTT. Encoded protein: CASSFWAREGQPQHF. The chain has TRBV28 and TRBJ1-5; D unclear. Germline V gene data show CDR1 as MDHEN and CDR2 as SYDVKM. Trimming took off 3 bases at V and 6 bases at J, with 15 bases between the two ends. This CDR3 region has 15 residues.

There are a few counts of this clone. The chain has TRBV7-9 and TRBJ1-2; 7 nucleotides agree with TRBD1. The germline V gene encodes CDR1 SEHNR and CDR2 FQNEAQ (reference sequence). Trimming at V came to 0 bases and at J to 3 bases, leaving 7 bases not matched to a gene. CDR3 length: 16 amino acids. The CDR3: CASSLAFGQDHYGYTF. In nucleotides, the CDR3 is TGTGCCAGCAGCTTAGCCTTCGGACAGGATCACTATGGCTACACCTTC.

CDR3 protein: CASRGQGAIGYTEAFF. Here the CDR3 DNA reads TGCGCCAGCAGAGGACAGGGGGCGATCGGTTACACTGAAGCTTTCTTT. V and J are TRBV10-2 and TRBJ1-1; 11 bases are a match to TRBD1. The CDR3 runs to 16 residues. Germline lookup yields CDR1 WSHSY and CDR2 SAAADI. The V gene end was trimmed by 6 bases and the J gene end by 3 bases; junction bases not matched to a gene: 9.

This chain links TRBV9 with TRBJ1-1, with D possibly being TRBD1 (5 bases). The V end was cut by 4 bases, the J end by 0 bases, with 10 bases between. The CDR3 is 14 amino acids. Germline V lookup: CDR1 SGDLS, CDR2 YYNGEE. DNA of the CDR3: TGTGCCAGCAGCAGTGGGGCGATGAACACTGAAGCTTTCTTT. Encoded protein: CASSSGAMNTEAFF.

The chain recombines TRBV30 with TRBJ1-1; D possibly corresponds to TRBD1 (5 bases). The germline V and J ends were trimmed by 0 bases and 7 bases, with 9 bases remaining between them. The germline V gene has CDR1 GTSNPN and CDR2 SVGIG (reference sequence). The CDR3 covers 12 residues. CDR3 sequence (DNA): TGTGCCTGGAGTGTCAGACAGAGTGAAGCTTTCTTT. This codes for CAWSVRQSEAFF.

The chain recombines TRBV9 with TRBJ2-3; 9 bases fit TRBD1. Trimming cost V 4 bases and J 3 bases; bases outside gene matches: 9. The V gene's germline CDR1 is SGDLS and CDR2 YYNGEE. The CDR3 spans 16 residues. CDR3 loop: CASSPSGTGPTDTQYF. The CDR3, as DNA: TGTGCCAGCAGCCCTTCCGGGACAGGGCCAACAGATACGCAGTATTTT. The variable domain in full, with the rest retrieved from reference TRBV9 and TRBJ2-3, is DSGVTQTPKHLITATGQRVTLRCSPRSGDLSVYWYQQSLDQGLQFLIQYYNGEERAKGNILERFSAQQFPDLHSELNLSSLELGDSALYFCASSPSGTGPTDTQYFGPGTRLTVL.

The J gene is TRBJ2-2, the V gene TRBV9, with D maybe TRBD2 (5 bases). This CDR3 contains 14 residues. The V end lost 0 bases, the J end lost 7 bases, and 10 bases lay between the germline ends. The germline V gene encodes CDR1 SGDLS and CDR2 YYNGEE. The CDR3 protein is CASSVELGSGELFF. As DNA, the CDR3 is TGTGCCAGCAGCGTAGAGTTAGGGAGCGGGGAGCTGTTTTTT.

The chain employs TRBV11-3 and TRBJ2-2, with D possibly matching TRBD1 (6 bases). V shed 5 bases and J shed 3 bases, with 16 bases lying between them. CDR3 length equals 16 residues. The V gene's germline CDR1 is SGHNT and CDR2 YENEEA. The CDR3 reads CASSLEYREHTGELFF. The CDR3 coding sequence is TGTGCCAGCAGCCTGGAGTACAGGGAACACACCGGGGAGCTGTTTTTT.

The chain couples TRBV5-1 to TRBJ1-2, with D possibly being TRBD1 (6 bases). Trimming took off 2 bases at V and 7 bases at J, with 9 bases between the two ends. CDR1 and CDR2 (germline): SGHRS, YFSETQ. This CDR3 is 12 amino acids long. The CDR3 DNA is TGCGCCAGCAGCTTCTCAGGGGTTGGCTACACCTTC. This sequence encodes CASSFSGVGYTF. Together with reference TRBV5-1 and TRBJ1-2, the CDR3 gives the full variable domain: KAGVTQTPRYLIKTRGQQVTLSCSPISGHRSVSWYQQTPGQGLQFLFEYFSETQRNKGNFPGRFSGRQFSNSRSEMNVSTLELGDSALYLCASSFSGVGYTFGSGTRLTVV.

This clone is a singleton in its sample. This chain connects TRBV28 to TRBJ2-6; maybe TRBD1 (5 bases). The CDR3 runs to 17 residues. Trimming removed 6 bases at V and 3 bases at J, with 18 bases between. CDR1 is MDHEN, CDR2 SYDVKM, per germline. The CDR3 region has the DNA TGTGCCAGCAGCACACCCTTCCAGGGTGATGGGGCCAACGTCCTGACTTTC. Its protein product is CASSTPFQGDGANVLTF.

The rearrangement uses TRBV4-2 and TRBJ1-4; 10 nucleotides line up with TRBD1. CDR3 length: 17 residues. The ends lost 4 bases at V and 0 bases at J; junction bases unmatched: 5. CDR1 is LGHNA and CDR2 is YNFKEQ in the germline V gene. For the CDR3, the DNA is TGTGCCAGCAGCCCTAGGGGACAGGGGTCAACTAATGAAAAACTGTTTTTT. As protein: CASSPRGQGSTNEKLFF.

The chain uses TRBV27 and TRBJ2-2, with 8 nucleotides matching TRBD2. J lost 4 bases, V lost 4 bases, and 5 bases had no gene match. This CDR3 has 15 amino acids. Germline V gene sequence: CDR1 MNHEY, CDR2 SMNVEV (reference sequence). CDR3: CASSSRGGLTGELFF. CDR3 DNA: TGTGCCAGCAGTTCCCGGGGGGGCCTCACCGGGGAGCTGTTTTTT.

The chain recombines TRBV7-2 with TRBJ1-1, with 11 bases identical to TRBD1. Germline values: CDR1 SGHTA, CDR2 FQGNSA. J lost 0 bases, V lost 5 bases, and 8 bases had no gene match. CDR3 length equals 17 residues. DNA for the CDR3: TGTGCCAGCAGCCTCTACCGGGACAGGGGGATGAACACTGAAGCTTTCTTT. Its translation: CASSLYRDRGMNTEAFF.

The chain joins TRBV10-3 to TRBJ2-2, with 8 bases fitting TRBD1. The CDR3 length is 14 residues. CDR1 and CDR2 (germline): ENHRY, SYGVKD. Unmatched junction bases numbered 4, after V lost 4 bases and J lost 6 bases. The CDR3 here is CAISGRTGSGELFF. Written as DNA, the CDR3 is TGTGCCATCAGTGGGCGGACAGGGTCCGGGGAGCTGTTTTTT.

The chain combines TRBV5-4 with TRBJ2-2, with 7 bases aligning to TRBD1. The length of the CDR3 is 17 residues. Germline V lookup: CDR1 SGHNT, CDR2 YYREEE (reference sequence). V shed 3 bases, J shed 1 base, and the junction held 9 bases outside the gene matches. The CDR3 DNA sequence: TGTGCCAGCAGCTCCCCCAAGACAGGGCAGAACACCGGGGAGCTGTTTTTT. Its translation: CASSSPKTGQNTGELFF.

DNA of the CDR3: TGTGCCAGCAGCTTATCAAGAACTAGCGCGGGACCGAACACCGGGGAGCTGTTTTTT. Its translation: CASSLSRTSAGPNTGELFF. This rearrangement joins TRBV7-8 to TRBJ2-2; 7 bases map to TRBD2. CDR1 is SGHVS and CDR2 is FQNEAQ in the germline V gene. The CDR3 length is 19 residues. V lost 2 bases to trimming and J lost 0 bases; unmatched junction nucleotides: 12.

The rearrangement uses TRBV12-5 and TRBJ2-3; the D gene is possibly TRBD2 (6 bases). The CDR3 is 14 residues long. V gave up 7 bases and J gave up 2 bases, with 13 bases separating them. Looked up from germline, CDR1 is LGHNT and CDR2 is FRNRAP. CDR3 nucleotide sequence: TGTGCTAGTGCCTTCGGGGGATCCACAGATACGCAGTATTTT. Amino acids: CASAFGGSTDTQYF.

The chain carries TRBV30 and TRBJ1-1; D gene unclear. This CDR3 has 12 amino acids. The V end lost 0 bases, the J end lost 6 bases, and 8 bases lay between the germline ends. The germline V gene has CDR1 GTSNPN and CDR2 SVGIG (reference sequence). CDR3 protein: CAWSVGGPEAFF. The CDR3 nucleotides read TGTGCCTGGAGTGTAGGAGGGCCTGAAGCTTTCTTT. Complete variable domain (other parts from reference TRBV30 and TRBJ1-1): SQTIHQWPATLVQPVGSPLSLECTVEGTSNPNLYWYRQAAGRGLQLLFYSVGIGQISSEVPQNLSASRPQDRQFILSSKKLLLSDSGFYLCAWSVGGPEAFFGQGTRLTVV.

The V and J genes are TRBV11-2 and TRBJ2-3, with D perhaps TRBD2 (6 bases). This CDR3 contains 14 residues. Trimming removed 2 bases from V and 8 bases from J, with 14 bases in between. The germline gives CDR1 SGHAT, CDR2 FQNNGV. Here the CDR3 DNA reads TGTGCCAGCAGCTTAAACGAAGCGGGTGGTACGCAGTATTTT. This encodes CASSLNEAGGTQYF.

This clone was seen more than once but under ten times. J is TRBJ1-5 and V is TRBV2; TRBD1 matches at 10 bases. Germline CDR1 is SNHLY and CDR2 is FYNNEI. J lost 0 bases, V lost 5 bases, and 4 bases had no gene match. The CDR3 totals 16 residues. This CDR3 reads CASSLTGGGSNQPQHF. CDR3 nucleotides: TGTGCCAGCAGTTTGACAGGGGGCGGTAGCAATCAGCCCCAGCATTTT. The full variable domain, with the rest looked up from reference TRBV2 and TRBJ1-5, is EPEVTQTPSHQVTQMGQEVILRCVPISNHLYFYWYRQILGQKVEFLVSFYNNEISEKSEIFDDQFSVERPDGSNFTLKIRSTKLEDSAMYFCASSLTGGGSNQPQHFGDGTRLSIL.